This T cell receptor beta chain appears in the sequencing data of a study of response to subunit inactivated influenza vaccine. Overall study findings and caveats: It was suggested by the authors that few new T cells are recruited by each seasonal influenza vaccination.

Looked up from germline, CDR1 is DFQATT and CDR2 is SNEGSKA (reference sequence). This CDR3 spans 14 amino acids. The junction had 3 bases not matched to a gene; V was cut back by 3 bases and J by 3 bases. One entry per CDR3 protein, called by TCRdb with MiXCR from the RT-PCR reads. This table has 500,000 to 550,000 distinct CDR3 sequences, approximately 7.6% appearing once. With respect to this clonotype: The antigen is not known.

This clonotype originated in a man in his fifties or sixties who received an inactivated influenza vaccine. This sequence joins TRBV20-1 and TRBJ1-1; 11 bases map to TRBD1. This material consisted of PBMCs from blood, taken around 25 months after vaccination. CDR3 sequence (DNA): TGCAGTGCTAGCCTGGGACAGGGGGACACTGAAGCTTTCTTT. It specifies CSASLGQGDTEAFF.